Listed here is a single T cell receptor beta chain. The data were taken from a study of PD-L1 blockade in urothelial cancer. Study summary: Twenty-five of the 29 patients were men with bladder-origin urothelial cancer. Median T cell yield per blood sample was more than 130,000 cells.

Clones were sequenced by immunoSEQ multiplex PCR, and TCRdb holds only the in-frame ones, with some missing. The data show more than 70,000 clones, roughly nine tenths seen once. V lost 1 base, J lost 1 base, and 13 bases stayed unmatched. Looked up from germline, CDR1 is SGHTA and CDR2 is FQGNSA. The CDR3 is 18 amino acids. Metastatic or locally advanced urothelial carcinoma was present in the patients. The gene calls are TRBV7-2 and TRBJ2-7; 7 bases match TRBD1. Source: PBMCs, taken around atezolizumab (anti-PD-L1) treatment. This clonotype originated in a man between 60 and 70 years old with urothelial cancer. The CDR3 sequence is CASSLVGGATIISYEQYF. The CDR3 DNA reads as TGTGCCAGCAGCTTAGTAGGGGGCGCAACTATAATATCCTACGAGCAGTACTTC. Using reference TRBV7-2 and TRBJ2-7 for the parts outside the CDR3, the full variable domain is GAGVSQSPSNKVTEKGKDVELRCDPISGHTALYWYRQSLGQGLEFLIYFQGNSAPDKSGLPSDRFSAERTGGSVSTLTIQRTQQEDSAVYLCASSLVGGATIISYEQYFGPGTRLTVT.